This T cell receptor beta chain was recorded in a study of cytomegalovirus exposure and HLA in healthy donors. The study, taken as a whole, reports: Cytomegalovirus-associated TCR beta chains were listed, numbering 150 to 200. Subsequent analysis revealed that first-cohort TCR clusters tended to co-occur in the roughly 120 validation repertoires.

Between the trimmed V and J ends, which lost 3 bases and 8 bases, there was a span of 11 bases. Germline CDR1 WNHNN, CDR2 SYGVQD (reference sequence). The CDR3 length is 13 residues. Using immunoSEQ multiplex PCR, the repertoire was profiled, and TCRdb retains in-frame clones only, with some absent. Among tens of thousands of clones listed, around 95% were seen once. In regard to this clone: Its target is not known.

The receptor comes from a young man in good health and CMV-seropositive. Sequenced: PBMCs. J is TRBJ2-1 and V is TRBV10-1, with TRBD1 as a possible D gene (5 bases). This CDR3 is CASSEGARDEQFF. CDR3 bases: TGCGCCAGCAGTGAAGGGGCAAGGGATGAGCAGTTCTTC.